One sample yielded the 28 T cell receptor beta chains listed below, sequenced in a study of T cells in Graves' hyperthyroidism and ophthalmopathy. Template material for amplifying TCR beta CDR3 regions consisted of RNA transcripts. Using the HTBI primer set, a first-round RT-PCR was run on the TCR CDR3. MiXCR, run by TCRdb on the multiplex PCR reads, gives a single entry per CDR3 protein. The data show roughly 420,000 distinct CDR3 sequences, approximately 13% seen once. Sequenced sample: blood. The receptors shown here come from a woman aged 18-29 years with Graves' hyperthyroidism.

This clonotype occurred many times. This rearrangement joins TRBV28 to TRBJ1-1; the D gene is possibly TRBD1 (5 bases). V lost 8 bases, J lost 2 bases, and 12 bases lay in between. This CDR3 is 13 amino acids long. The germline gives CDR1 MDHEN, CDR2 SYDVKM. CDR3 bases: TGTGCCAGCGGTGGGGCGGCAAACACTGAAGCTTTCTTT. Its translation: CASGGAANTEAFF.

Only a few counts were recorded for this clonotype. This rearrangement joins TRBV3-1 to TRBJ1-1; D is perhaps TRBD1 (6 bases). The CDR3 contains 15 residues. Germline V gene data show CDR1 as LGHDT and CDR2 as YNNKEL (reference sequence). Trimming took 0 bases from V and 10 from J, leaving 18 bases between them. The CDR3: CASSQDSGGGLGAFF. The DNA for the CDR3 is TGTGCCAGCAGCCAAGATTCGGGAGGGGGTCTGGGAGCTTTCTTT.

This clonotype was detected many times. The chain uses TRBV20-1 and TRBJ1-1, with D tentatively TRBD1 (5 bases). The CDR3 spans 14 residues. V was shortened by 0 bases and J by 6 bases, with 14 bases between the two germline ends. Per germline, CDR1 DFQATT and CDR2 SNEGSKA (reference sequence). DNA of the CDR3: TGCAGTGCTAGAGATTGGGGGTCCAGGGCTGAAGCTTTCTTT. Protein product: CSARDWGSRAEAFF.

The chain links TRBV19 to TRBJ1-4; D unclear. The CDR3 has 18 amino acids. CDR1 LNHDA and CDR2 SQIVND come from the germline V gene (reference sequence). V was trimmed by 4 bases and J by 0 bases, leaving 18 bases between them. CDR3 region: CASSTLLETAATNEKLFF. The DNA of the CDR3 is TGTGCCAGTAGTACCCTACTTGAGACCGCTGCAACTAATGAAAAACTGTTTTTT. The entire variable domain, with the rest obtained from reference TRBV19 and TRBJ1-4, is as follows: DGGITQSPKYLFRKEGQNVTLSCEQNLNHDAMYWYRQDPGQGLRLIYYSQIVNDFQKGDIAEGYSVSREKKESFPLTVTSAQKNPTAFYLCASSTLLETAATNEKLFFGSGTQLSVL.

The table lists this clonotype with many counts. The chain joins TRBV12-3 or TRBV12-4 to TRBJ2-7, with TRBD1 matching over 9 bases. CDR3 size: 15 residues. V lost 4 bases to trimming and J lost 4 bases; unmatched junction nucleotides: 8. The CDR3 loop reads CASSSGTGRLYEQYF. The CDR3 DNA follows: TGTGCCAGCAGTTCCGGGACAGGGAGGCTATACGAGCAGTACTTC.

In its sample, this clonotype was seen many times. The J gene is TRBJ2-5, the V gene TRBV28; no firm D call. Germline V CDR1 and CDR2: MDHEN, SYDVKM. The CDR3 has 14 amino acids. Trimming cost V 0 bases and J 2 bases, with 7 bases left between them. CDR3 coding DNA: TGTGCCAGCAGTTTATGGGGAACTCAAGAGACCCAGTACTTC. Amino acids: CASSLWGTQETQYF. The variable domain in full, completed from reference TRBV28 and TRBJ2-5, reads DVKVTQSSRYLVKRTGEKVFLECVQDMDHENMFWYRQDPGLGLRLIYFSYDVKMKEKGDIPEGYSVSREKKERFSLILESASTNQTSMYLCASSLWGTQETQYFGPGTRLLVL.

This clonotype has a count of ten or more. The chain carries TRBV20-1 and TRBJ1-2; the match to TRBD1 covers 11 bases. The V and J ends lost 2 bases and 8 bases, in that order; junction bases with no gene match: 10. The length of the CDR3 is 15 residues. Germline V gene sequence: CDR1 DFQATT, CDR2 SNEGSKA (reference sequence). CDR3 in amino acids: CSARNRDRGAQGYTF. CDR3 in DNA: TGCAGTGCTAGAAACAGGGACAGGGGGGCGCAGGGCTACACCTTC.

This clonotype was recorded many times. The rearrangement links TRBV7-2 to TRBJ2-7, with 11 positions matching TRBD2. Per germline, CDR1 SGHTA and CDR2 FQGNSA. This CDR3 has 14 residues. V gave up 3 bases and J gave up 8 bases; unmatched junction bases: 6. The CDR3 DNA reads TGTGCCAGCAGCTTTACCGGGACTAGCGGCAAGCAGTACTTC. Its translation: CASSFTGTSGKQYF.

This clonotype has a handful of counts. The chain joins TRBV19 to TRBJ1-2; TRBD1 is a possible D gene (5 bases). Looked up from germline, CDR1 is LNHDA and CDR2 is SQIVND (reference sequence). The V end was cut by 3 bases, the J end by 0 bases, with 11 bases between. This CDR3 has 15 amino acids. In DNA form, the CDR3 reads TGTGCCAGTAGTATTGGGGCGCCTACTAACTATGGCTACACCTTC. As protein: CASSIGAPTNYGYTF.

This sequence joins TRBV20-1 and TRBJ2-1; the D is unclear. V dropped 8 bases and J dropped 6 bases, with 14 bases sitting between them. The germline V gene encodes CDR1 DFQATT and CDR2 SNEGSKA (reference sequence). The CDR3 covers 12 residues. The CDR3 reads CSTKGIGNEQFF. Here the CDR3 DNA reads TGCAGTACTAAAGGGATCGGCAATGAGCAGTTCTTC.

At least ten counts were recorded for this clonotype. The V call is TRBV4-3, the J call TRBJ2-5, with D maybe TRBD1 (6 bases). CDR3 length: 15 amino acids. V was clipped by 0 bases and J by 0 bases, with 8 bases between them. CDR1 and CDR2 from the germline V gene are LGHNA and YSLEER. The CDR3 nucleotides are TGCGCCAGCAGCCAAGAATGGACAGACCAAGAGACCCAGTACTTC. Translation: CASSQEWTDQETQYF.

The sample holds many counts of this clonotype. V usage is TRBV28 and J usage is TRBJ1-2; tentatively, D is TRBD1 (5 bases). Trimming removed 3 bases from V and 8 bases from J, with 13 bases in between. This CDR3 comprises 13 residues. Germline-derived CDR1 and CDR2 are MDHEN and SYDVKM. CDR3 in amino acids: CASSLAGGDGYTF. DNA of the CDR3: TGTGCCAGCAGTTTGGCTGGAGGGGACGGCTACACCTTC.

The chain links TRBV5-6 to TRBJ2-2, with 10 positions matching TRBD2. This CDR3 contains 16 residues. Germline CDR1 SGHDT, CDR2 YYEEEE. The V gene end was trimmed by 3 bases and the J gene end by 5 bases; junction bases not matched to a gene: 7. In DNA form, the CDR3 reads TGTGCCAGCAGCTCTGGACTAGCGGACCCTACCGGGGAGCTGTTTTTT. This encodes CASSSGLADPTGELFF.

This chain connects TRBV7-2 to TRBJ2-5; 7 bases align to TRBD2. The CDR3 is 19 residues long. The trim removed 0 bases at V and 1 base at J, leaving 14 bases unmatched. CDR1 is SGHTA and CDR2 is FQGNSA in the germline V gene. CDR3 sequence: CASSLAKRFAGEFQETQYF. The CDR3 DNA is TGTGCCAGCAGCTTAGCGAAGCGTTTTGCGGGAGAGTTCCAAGAGACCCAGTACTTC. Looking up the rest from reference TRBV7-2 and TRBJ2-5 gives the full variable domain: GAGVSQSPSNKVTEKGKDVELRCDPISGHTALYWYRQSLGQGLEFLIYFQGNSAPDKSGLPSDRFSAERTGGSVSTLTIQRTQQEDSAVYLCASSLAKRFAGEFQETQYFGPGTRLLVL.

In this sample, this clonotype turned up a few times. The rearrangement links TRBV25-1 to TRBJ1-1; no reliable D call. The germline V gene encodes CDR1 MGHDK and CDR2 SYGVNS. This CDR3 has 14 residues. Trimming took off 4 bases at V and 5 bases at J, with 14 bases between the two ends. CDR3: CASSGTGRGTEAFF. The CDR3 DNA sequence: TGTGCCAGCAGTGGTACGGGGAGAGGAACTGAAGCTTTCTTT.

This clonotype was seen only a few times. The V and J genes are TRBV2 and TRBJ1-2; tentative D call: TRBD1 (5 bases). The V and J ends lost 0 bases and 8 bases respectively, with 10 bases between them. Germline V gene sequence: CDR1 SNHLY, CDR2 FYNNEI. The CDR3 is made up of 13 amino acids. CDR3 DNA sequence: TGTGCCAGCAGTGAAGCTAAGGGGAGGGGCTACACCTTC. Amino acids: CASSEAKGRGYTF.

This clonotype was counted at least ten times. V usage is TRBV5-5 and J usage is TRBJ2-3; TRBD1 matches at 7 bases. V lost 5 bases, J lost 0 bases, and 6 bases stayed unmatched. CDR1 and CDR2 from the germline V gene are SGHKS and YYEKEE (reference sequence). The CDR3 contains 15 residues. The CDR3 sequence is CASRGTATSTDTQYF. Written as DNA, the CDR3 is TGTGCCAGCAGGGGGACAGCTACTAGCACAGATACGCAGTATTTT.

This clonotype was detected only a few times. The CDR3 loop reads CATSAAGGTDTQYF. CDR3 in DNA: TGTGCCACCTCAGCGGCGGGAGGCACAGATACGCAGTATTTT. V and J are TRBV9 and TRBJ2-3; 7 nucleotides line up with TRBD2. V shed 9 bases and J 1 base; nucleotides not matched to a gene: 8. Germline V lookup: CDR1 SGDLS, CDR2 YYNGEE. CDR3 size: 14 residues.

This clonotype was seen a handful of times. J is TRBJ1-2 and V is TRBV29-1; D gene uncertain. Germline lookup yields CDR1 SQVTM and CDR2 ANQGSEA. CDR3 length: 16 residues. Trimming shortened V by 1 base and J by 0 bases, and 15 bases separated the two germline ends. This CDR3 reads CSVEALGRRANYGYTF. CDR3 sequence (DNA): TGCAGCGTTGAAGCCCTCGGAAGGAGAGCTAACTATGGCTACACCTTC.

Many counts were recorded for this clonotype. The CDR3 bases are TGTGCCAGCAGCTTAAGTCACAGGAGCTCCTACGAGCAGTACTTC. This codes for CASSLSHRSSYEQYF. This rearrangement joins TRBV11-2 to TRBJ2-7, with D possibly being TRBD1 (5 bases). Germline V gives CDR1 SGHAT, CDR2 FQNNGV. Trimming shortened V by 2 bases and J by 0 bases, and 11 bases separated the two germline ends. The CDR3 extends over 15 amino acids.

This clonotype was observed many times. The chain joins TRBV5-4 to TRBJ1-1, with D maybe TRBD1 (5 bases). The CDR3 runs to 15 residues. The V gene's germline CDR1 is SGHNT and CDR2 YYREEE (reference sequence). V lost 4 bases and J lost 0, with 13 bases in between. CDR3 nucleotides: TGTGCCAGCAGCCTTTATAGGGGCATGAACACTGAAGCTTTCTTT. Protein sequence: CASSLYRGMNTEAFF.

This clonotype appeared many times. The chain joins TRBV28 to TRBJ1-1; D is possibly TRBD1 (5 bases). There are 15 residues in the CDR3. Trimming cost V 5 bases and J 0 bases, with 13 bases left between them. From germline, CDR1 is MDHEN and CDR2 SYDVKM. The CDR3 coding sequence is TGTGCCAGCAGTACCCGAGGGGTGATGAACACTGAAGCTTTCTTT. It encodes CASSTRGVMNTEAFF.

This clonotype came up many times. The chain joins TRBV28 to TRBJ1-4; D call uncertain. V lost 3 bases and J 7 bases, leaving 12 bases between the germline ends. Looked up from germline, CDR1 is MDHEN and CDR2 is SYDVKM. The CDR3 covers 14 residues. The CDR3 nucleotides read TGTGCCAGCAGTTTTGAGGAGGTTGCTGAAAAACTGTTTTTT. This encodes CASSFEEVAEKLFF.

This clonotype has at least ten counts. CDR3 nucleotide sequence: TGTGCCAGCAGTCGCAGGGGCATAAACACTGAAGCTTTCTTT. It yields the protein CASSRRGINTEAFF. The rearrangement links TRBV6-1 to TRBJ1-1; a possible D gene is TRBD1 (6 bases). The germline V gene has CDR1 MNHNS and CDR2 SASEGT. This CDR3 is 14 amino acids long. V shed 5 bases and J shed 2 bases, with 12 bases lying between them.

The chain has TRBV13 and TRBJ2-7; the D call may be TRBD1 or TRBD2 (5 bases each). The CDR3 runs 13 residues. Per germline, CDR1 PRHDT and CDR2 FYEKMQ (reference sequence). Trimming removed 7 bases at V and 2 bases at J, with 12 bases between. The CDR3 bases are TGTGCCAGCACCCTCGGGGCCACCTACGAGCAGTACTTC. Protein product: CASTLGATYEQYF. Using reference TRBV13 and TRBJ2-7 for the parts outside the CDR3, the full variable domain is AAGVIQSPRHLIKEKRETATLKCYPIPRHDTVYWYQQGPGQDPQFLISFYEKMQSDKGSIPDRFSAQQFSDYHSELNMSSLELGDSALYFCASTLGATYEQYFGPGTRLTVT.

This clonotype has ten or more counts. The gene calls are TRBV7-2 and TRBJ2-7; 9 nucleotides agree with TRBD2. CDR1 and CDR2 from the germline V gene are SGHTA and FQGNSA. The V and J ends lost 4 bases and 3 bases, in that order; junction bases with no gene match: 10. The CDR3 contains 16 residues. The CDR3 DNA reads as TGTGCCAGCAGCTCCCCGTGGGCTAGCGGGATCTACGAGCAGTACTTC. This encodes CASSSPWASGIYEQYF.

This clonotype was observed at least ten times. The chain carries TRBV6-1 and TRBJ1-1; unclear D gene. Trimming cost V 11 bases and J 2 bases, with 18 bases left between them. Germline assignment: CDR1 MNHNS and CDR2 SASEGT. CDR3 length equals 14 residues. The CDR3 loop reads CALHAWQDNTEAFF. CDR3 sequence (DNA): TGTGCCCTCCACGCATGGCAGGATAACACTGAAGCTTTCTTT.

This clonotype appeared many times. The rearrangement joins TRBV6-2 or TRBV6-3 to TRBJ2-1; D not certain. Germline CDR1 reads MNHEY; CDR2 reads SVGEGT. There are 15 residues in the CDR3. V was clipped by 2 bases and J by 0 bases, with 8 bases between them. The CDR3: CASSYQRSSYNEQFF. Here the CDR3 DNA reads TGTGCCAGCAGTTACCAGCGTAGCTCCTACAATGAGCAGTTCTTC.